A selection of T cell receptor beta chains follows, all from one sample in a study of naive and memory T cell subsets. TCRdb passed the UMI-ligation and nested PCR reads through MiXCR, listing each CDR3 protein once. The top ten hold around 0.99% of the sample, which has 75,000 to 85,000 distinct CDR3 sequences, roughly 14% seen once. The material sequenced was central memory CD4+ T cells from blood. The origin of the receptors is a human donor in good health. The CDR3 runs from the conserved cysteine through the conserved F or W. Fields, in order: V gene, J gene, D gene, clone size, CDR3 DNA, CDR3 protein. The D gene is left open where the match is weak. A clone size is listed for some rows: how often the clone was seen (once, few, many), or a class if it is expanded.

v_gene: TRBV9; j_gene: TRBJ2-5; d_gene: NA; abundance: NA; CDR3nt: TGTGCCAGCAGCGTAGATTCCGGGGGAAGAGAGACCCAGTACTTC; CDR3aa: CASSVDSGGRETQYF
v_gene: TRBV6-1; j_gene: TRBJ2-7; d_gene: NA; abundance: many; CDR3nt: TGTGCCAGCAGTGAGGGTTTGGCCTACGAGCAGTACTTC; CDR3aa: CASSEGLAYEQYF
v_gene: TRBV11-2; j_gene: TRBJ2-5; d_gene: NA; abundance: few; CDR3nt: TGTGCCAGCAGCTCGCACAGTGTTGGGGAGACCCAGTACTTC; CDR3aa: CASSSHSVGETQYF
v_gene: TRBV14; j_gene: TRBJ2-6; d_gene: NA; abundance: few; CDR3nt: TGTGCCAGCAGCCGATCATCTGGGGCCAACGTCCTGACTTTC; CDR3aa: CASSRSSGANVLTF
v_gene: TRBV10-3; j_gene: TRBJ2-3; d_gene: TRBD1; abundance: few; CDR3nt: TGTGCCATCAGTGTCGGGGCAGGGGGACGAACAGATACGCAGTATTTT; CDR3aa: CAISVGAGGRTDTQYF
v_gene: TRBV5-5; j_gene: TRBJ2-7; d_gene: NA; abundance: few; CDR3nt: TGTGCCAGCCAAAAGGAACCGACTCACCCCGCTAATGCCTACGAGCAGTACTTC; CDR3aa: CASQKEPTHPANAYEQYF
v_gene: TRBV20-1; j_gene: TRBJ2-1; d_gene: NA; abundance: NA; CDR3nt: TGCAGTGCTAGCGGCGCTGACCATGAGCAGTTCTTC; CDR3aa: CSASGADHEQFF
v_gene: TRBV12-3/TRBV12-4; j_gene: TRBJ2-7; d_gene: NA; abundance: NA; CDR3nt: TGTGCCAGCAGTTTTGCGCGCTCCATGGGTGGGGAGCAGTACTTC; CDR3aa: CASSFARSMGGEQYF
v_gene: TRBV20-1; j_gene: TRBJ1-4; d_gene: NA; abundance: NA; CDR3nt: TGCAGTGCGTGGCGGAATGAAAAACTGTTTTTT; CDR3aa: CSAWRNEKLFF
v_gene: TRBV6-5; j_gene: TRBJ2-7; d_gene: NA; abundance: few; CDR3nt: TGTGCCAGCGGTGGGAACTCCTACGAGCAGTACTTC; CDR3aa: CASGGNSYEQYF
v_gene: TRBV7-2; j_gene: TRBJ2-7; d_gene: NA; abundance: many; CDR3nt: TGTGCCAGCAGCTTGGGGCTAGAATACGAGCAGTACTTC; CDR3aa: CASSLGLEYEQYF
v_gene: TRBV3-1; j_gene: TRBJ2-1; d_gene: TRBD2; abundance: NA; CDR3nt: TGTGCCAGCAGCCATGGGGGACTAGCGGGAGGGCTGAATAATGAGCAGTTCTTC; CDR3aa: CASSHGGLAGGLNNEQFF
v_gene: TRBV29-1; j_gene: TRBJ2-7; d_gene: NA; abundance: many; CDR3nt: TGCAGCGTTGAAGATCGCGGAGGGAACTCCTACGAGCAGTACTTC; CDR3aa: CSVEDRGGNSYEQYF
v_gene: TRBV18; j_gene: TRBJ1-2; d_gene: NA; abundance: NA; CDR3nt: TGTGCCAGCTCATCCTCGACGGCGGCGGTGGGGGGGGATGGCTACACCTTC; CDR3aa: CASSSSTAAVGGDGYTF
v_gene: TRBV29-1; j_gene: TRBJ1-1; d_gene: NA; abundance: NA; CDR3nt: TGCAGCGTTGAAGACGACAGGACAAACTTTGAAGCTTTCTTT; CDR3aa: CSVEDDRTNFEAFF
v_gene: TRBV20-1; j_gene: TRBJ2-1; d_gene: NA; abundance: few; CDR3nt: TGCAGTGCTAGAATTCAGGGGCGCCTTTACAATGAGCAGTTCTTC; CDR3aa: CSARIQGRLYNEQFF
v_gene: TRBV7-9; j_gene: TRBJ2-3; d_gene: TRBD1; abundance: few; CDR3nt: TGTGCCAGCAGCCTGGACAGGGGGATAAATACGCAGTATTTT; CDR3aa: CASSLDRGINTQYF
v_gene: TRBV6-4; j_gene: TRBJ2-7; d_gene: TRBD2; abundance: many; CDR3nt: TGTGCCAGCAGTCCTAGGACTAGCGGGGGCCAGGAGCAGTACTTC; CDR3aa: CASSPRTSGGQEQYF
v_gene: TRBV12-3/TRBV12-4; j_gene: TRBJ2-2; d_gene: NA; abundance: NA; CDR3nt: TGTGCCAGCAGTCTACCCCCGATCGGGGAGCTGTTTTTT; CDR3aa: CASSLPPIGELFF
v_gene: TRBV20-1; j_gene: TRBJ2-1; d_gene: TRBD2; abundance: many; CDR3nt: TGCAGTCCTACGTCGGCTAGCGGGATTGTGGATGAGCAGTTCTTC; CDR3aa: CSPTSASGIVDEQFF
v_gene: TRBV30; j_gene: TRBJ2-7; d_gene: NA; abundance: few; CDR3nt: TGTGCCTGGAGTCAAGGCCAGGGAACCTACGAGCAGTACTTC; CDR3aa: CAWSQGQGTYEQYF
v_gene: TRBV27; j_gene: TRBJ1-6; d_gene: NA; abundance: NA; CDR3nt: TGTGCCAGCCGGACAGTGAGCTCCTATAATTCACCCCTCCACTTT; CDR3aa: CASRTVSSYNSPLHF
v_gene: TRBV2; j_gene: TRBJ2-1; d_gene: NA; abundance: NA; CDR3nt: TGTGCCAGCAGTGATCGGGGCTACAATGAGCAGTTCTTC; CDR3aa: CASSDRGYNEQFF
v_gene: TRBV12-3/TRBV12-4; j_gene: TRBJ2-3; d_gene: TRBD2; abundance: NA; CDR3nt: TGTGCCAGCAGCCCAGCGATCGGGACTACTAGCACAGATACGCAGTATTTT; CDR3aa: CASSPAIGTTSTDTQYF
v_gene: TRBV29-1; j_gene: TRBJ1-5; d_gene: NA; abundance: few; CDR3nt: TGCAGCGTGAGGGAGAGGGGAGATAGCAATCAGCCCCAGCATTTT; CDR3aa: CSVRERGDSNQPQHF
v_gene: TRBV6-6; j_gene: TRBJ2-7; d_gene: NA; abundance: NA; CDR3nt: TGTGCCAGCAGTTACCAGGAGGCAGGCCCCTACGAGCAGTACTTC; CDR3aa: CASSYQEAGPYEQYF
v_gene: TRBV29-1; j_gene: TRBJ2-1; d_gene: TRBD2; abundance: NA; CDR3nt: TGCAGCGTTTCCGGCGGGAGCTCCTACAATGAGCAGTTCTTC; CDR3aa: CSVSGGSSYNEQFF
v_gene: TRBV5-1; j_gene: TRBJ2-3; d_gene: TRBD2; abundance: NA; CDR3nt: TGCGCCAGCAGCTCCCTTAGCGGGAGGAGCACAGATACGCAGTATTTT; CDR3aa: CASSSLSGRSTDTQYF
v_gene: TRBV28; j_gene: TRBJ1-5; d_gene: TRBD1; abundance: NA; CDR3nt: TGTGCCAGCAGTCCCCTACAGGGGGCATTCAGCAATCAGCCCCAGCATTTT; CDR3aa: CASSPLQGAFSNQPQHF
v_gene: TRBV5-4; j_gene: TRBJ2-4; d_gene: NA; abundance: NA; CDR3nt: TGTGCCAGCAGCTTTCACAGAGACCTAAACATTCAGTACTTC; CDR3aa: CASSFHRDLNIQYF
v_gene: TRBV5-6; j_gene: TRBJ2-1; d_gene: TRBD2; abundance: many; CDR3nt: TGTGCCAGCAGCCCCAGACTAGCGGGATCCTACAATGAGCAGTTCTTC; CDR3aa: CASSPRLAGSYNEQFF
v_gene: TRBV18; j_gene: TRBJ1-4; d_gene: NA; abundance: many; CDR3nt: TGTGCCAGCTCACCTTTAGACGAAAAACTGTTTTTT; CDR3aa: CASSPLDEKLFF
v_gene: TRBV19; j_gene: TRBJ1-1; d_gene: TRBD1; abundance: NA; CDR3nt: TGTGCCAGTAGACGGACAGGGACTATGAACACTGAAGCTTTCTTT; CDR3aa: CASRRTGTMNTEAFF
v_gene: TRBV4-1; j_gene: TRBJ2-1; d_gene: TRBD2; abundance: NA; CDR3nt: TGCGCCAGCAGCTCCCCAGGGACTAGCGGGAGGCCACCGTTCTTC; CDR3aa: CASSSPGTSGRPPFF
v_gene: TRBV12-3/TRBV12-4; j_gene: TRBJ1-1; d_gene: NA; abundance: many; CDR3nt: TGTGCCAGCACGCAGGAGAACACTGAAGCTTTCTTT; CDR3aa: CASTQENTEAFF
v_gene: TRBV11-2; j_gene: TRBJ2-1; d_gene: TRBD2; abundance: many; CDR3nt: TGTGCCAGCAGCTTAGCCTCTAGCGGGAGGGCCTACTACAATGAGCAGTTCTTC; CDR3aa: CASSLASSGRAYYNEQFF
v_gene: TRBV20-1; j_gene: TRBJ2-5; d_gene: NA; abundance: few; CDR3nt: TGCAGTGCTGCCAAAGAGACCCAGTACTTC; CDR3aa: CSAAKETQYF
v_gene: TRBV6-1; j_gene: TRBJ2-7; d_gene: TRBD1; abundance: many; CDR3nt: TGTGCCAGCAGTACCGGGACAGGGCTCTCCTACGAGCAGTACTTC; CDR3aa: CASSTGTGLSYEQYF
v_gene: TRBV5-1; j_gene: TRBJ2-1; d_gene: TRBD1; abundance: many; CDR3nt: TGCGCCAGCAGCTGGGGGGGACAGGGAAGTGAGCAGTTCTTC; CDR3aa: CASSWGGQGSEQFF
v_gene: TRBV20-1; j_gene: TRBJ2-5; d_gene: NA; abundance: few; CDR3nt: TGCAGTGCTAGTGGGGTTGCGGACAGAGCGTACCAAGAGACCCAGTACTTC; CDR3aa: CSASGVADRAYQETQYF
v_gene: TRBV6-6; j_gene: TRBJ2-1; d_gene: NA; abundance: many; CDR3nt: TGTGCCAGCAGTTACTCTGACCCCAATGAGCAGTTCTTC; CDR3aa: CASSYSDPNEQFF
v_gene: TRBV29-1; j_gene: TRBJ2-1; d_gene: TRBD1; abundance: many; CDR3nt: TGCAGCGTGGACAGGGGAGGCAATGAGCAGTTCTTC; CDR3aa: CSVDRGGNEQFF